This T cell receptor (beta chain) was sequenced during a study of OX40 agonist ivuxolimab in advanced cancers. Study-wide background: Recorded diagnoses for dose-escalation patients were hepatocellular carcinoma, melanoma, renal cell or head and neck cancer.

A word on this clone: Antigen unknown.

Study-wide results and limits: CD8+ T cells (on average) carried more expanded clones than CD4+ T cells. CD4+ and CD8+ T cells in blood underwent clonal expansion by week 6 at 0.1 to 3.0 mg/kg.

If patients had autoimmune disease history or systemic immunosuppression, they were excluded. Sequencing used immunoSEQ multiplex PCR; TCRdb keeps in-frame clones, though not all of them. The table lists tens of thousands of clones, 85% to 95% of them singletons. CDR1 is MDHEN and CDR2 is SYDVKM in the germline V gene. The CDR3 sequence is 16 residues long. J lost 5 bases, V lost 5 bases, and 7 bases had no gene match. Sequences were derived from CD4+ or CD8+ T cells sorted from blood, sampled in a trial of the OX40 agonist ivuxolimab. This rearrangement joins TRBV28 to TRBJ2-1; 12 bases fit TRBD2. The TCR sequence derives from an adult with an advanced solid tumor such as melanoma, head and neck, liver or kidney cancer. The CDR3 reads CASSASGRGYHNEQFF. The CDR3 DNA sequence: TGTGCCAGCAGTGCTAGCGGGAGGGGATACCACAATGAGCAGTTCTTC.